This T cell receptor beta chain was captured in a study of early T cells in non-severe SARS-CoV-2 infection. Using its own MiXCR run on the 5' RACE reads, TCRdb lists one record per CDR3 protein. Here the sample spans 76,000 or so distinct CDR3 sequences, approximately 11% being singletons. This clonotype was seen repeatedly, ten times or more. The CDR3 totals 15 residues. V trimming: 3 bases; J trimming: 4 bases; junction bases outside the gene matches: 7. CDR1 is MGHRA, CDR2 YSYEKL, per germline. This receptor was obtained from an adult who was a healthcare worker with PCR-confirmed SARS-CoV-2 infection or an uninfected control (not recorded which). This chain links TRBV4-1 with TRBJ2-5; 8 nucleotides match TRBD1. Material for sequencing was whole blood. Here the CDR3 reads CASSQWTGSGETQYF. The CDR3 bases are TGCGCCAGCAGCCAGTGGACAGGGAGTGGAGAGACCCAGTACTTC.